Each of the 25 T cell receptor beta chains below was sequenced from the same sample in a study of T cells in localized non-small cell lung cancer (dated by TCRdb to about 2020). The library was built by means of the immunoSEQ multiplex PCR assay. This immuneACCESS table, as held by TCRdb, lists in-frame sequences with V and J called but not all clones. Of the missing ones, under half trace to an unresolved V gene in checked studies; the others have no known cause. For this sample the table gives around 12,000 clones, of which 28% were detected only once. 7.2% of the sample comes from the top ten. This specimen was lung tumor tissue, taken before any cancer treatment. These receptors all come from a female donor aged 60 or older with stage I lung adenocarcinoma.

This clone was seen only a few times. The CDR3 DNA sequence: TGTGCCAGCAGCGTAGCTTCCTTCAAGGAGCAGTACTTC. As protein: CASSVASFKEQYF. The V gene is TRBV9, the J gene TRBJ2-7; D gene uncertain. Germline assignment: CDR1 SGDLS and CDR2 YYNGEE. The CDR3 is made up of 13 amino acids. Between the trimmed V and J ends, which lost 0 bases and 7 bases, there was a span of 11 bases.

The table lists this clone with a few counts. The chain carries TRBV11-3 and TRBJ2-1; 14 nucleotides agree with TRBD2. CDR1 is SGHNT and CDR2 is YENEEA in the germline V gene. The CDR3 runs 17 residues. J gave up 9 bases and V 5 bases, and 12 bases lay outside the gene matches. This chain's CDR3 is CASSMRPGTSGSGEQFF. In DNA, the CDR3 is TGTGCCAGCAGCATGAGGCCAGGGACTAGCGGGAGCGGTGAGCAGTTCTTC. Complete variable domain (other parts from reference TRBV11-3 and TRBJ2-1): EAGVVQSPRYKIIEKKQPVAFWCNPISGHNTLYWYLQNLGQGPELLIRYENEEAVDDSQLPKDRFSAERLKGVDSTLKIQPAELGDSAVYLCASSMRPGTSGSGEQFFGPGTRLTVL.

There are many counts of this clone. V usage is TRBV6-8 and J usage is TRBJ2-2; perhaps TRBD1 as D (6 bases). The CDR3 totals 13 residues. CDR1 is MNHGY and CDR2 is SAAAGT in the germline V gene. Trimming pared 6 bases from V and 7 bases from J, leaving 12 bases between. CDR3 DNA sequence: TGTGCCAGCAGCGGGACATTGTACGGGGAGCTGTTTTTT. This translates into CASSGTLYGELFF.

This chain joins TRBV29-1 and TRBJ1-2, with a weak D call TRBD1 (6 bases). V shed 6 bases and J shed 6 bases, with 14 bases lying between them. This CDR3 spans 12 amino acids. The germline gives CDR1 SQVTM, CDR2 ANQGSEA. The CDR3 protein is CSVNRVLHGYTF. CDR3 coding DNA: TGCAGCGTGAACAGGGTCCTTCATGGCTACACCTTC.

This clone was observed a handful of times. This sequence joins TRBV6-8 and TRBJ2-2; 11 bases line up with TRBD1. The length of the CDR3 is 16 residues. The trim removed 1 base at V and 4 bases at J, leaving 2 bases unmatched. Per germline, CDR1 MNHGY and CDR2 SAAAGT. CDR3: CASSYFGTGGTGELFF. Written as DNA, the CDR3 is TGTGCCAGCAGTTACTTCGGGACAGGGGGCACCGGGGAGCTGTTTTTT.

The count of this clone is one. The chain combines TRBV19 with TRBJ2-7, with 11 bases aligning to TRBD2. Germline loops: CDR1 LNHDA, CDR2 SQIVND (reference sequence). The CDR3 runs to 15 residues. Trimming took 3 bases from V and 1 from J; bases not matched to a gene: 2. The CDR3 is CASSIASGRSYEQYF. The CDR3 nucleotides are TGTGCCAGTAGTATTGCTAGCGGGAGGTCCTACGAGCAGTACTTC. Full variable domain (missing parts from reference TRBV19 and TRBJ2-7): DGGITQSPKYLFRKEGQNVTLSCEQNLNHDAMYWYRQDPGQGLRLIYYSQIVNDFQKGDIAEGYSVSREKKESFPLTVTSAQKNPTAFYLCASSIASGRSYEQYFGPGTRLTVT.

The genes are TRBV11-3 and TRBJ2-7, with TRBD1 matching over 9 bases. This CDR3 spans 14 amino acids. Germline V gene sequence: CDR1 SGHNT, CDR2 YENEEA. J lost 6 bases, V lost 5 bases, and 8 bases had no gene match. CDR3 DNA: TGTGCCAGCAGCCCCTCAACAGGGGGCGGCGAGCAGTACTTC. Protein: CASSPSTGGGEQYF.

The CDR3 DNA follows: TGTGCCAGCAGTTATTCGACAGGGTGGGCCTCTGGAAACACCATATATTTT. It translates to CASSYSTGWASGNTIYF. J is TRBJ1-3 and V is TRBV6-8; 7 bases align to TRBD1. J was trimmed by 0 bases and V by 3 bases; bases with no gene match: 8. The germline V gene encodes CDR1 MNHGY and CDR2 SAAAGT. The CDR3 is 17 amino acids.

On this clone: An end of the junction does not agree with germline; a read error may underlie this. V usage is TRBV19 and J usage is TRBJ1-1; perhaps TRBD1 as D (6 bases). This CDR3 is 13 amino acids long. Germline CDR1 is LNHDA and CDR2 is SQIVND (reference sequence). The CDR3 coding sequence is TGTGCCAGTAGTTCAGGGGTAGACACTAAAGCTTTCTTT. It translates to CASSSGVDTKAFF.

This clone was detected only a few times. The chain joins TRBV19 to TRBJ1-3, with D uncertain. CDR1 is LNHDA and CDR2 is SQIVND in the germline V gene (reference sequence). The length of the CDR3 is 14 residues. V was pared by 5 bases and J by 0 bases, with 8 bases between. CDR3 in DNA: TGTGCCAGTAGTGAGATAGTCTCTGGAAACACCATATATTTT. It codes for CASSEIVSGNTIYF.

This sequence joins TRBV29-1 and TRBJ2-1, with D unresolved. The germline V gene encodes CDR1 SQVTM and CDR2 ANQGSEA. This CDR3 spans 12 amino acids. V was clipped by 6 bases and J by 5 bases, with 11 bases between them. CDR3 sequence (DNA): TGCAGCGTCCGACCAAATAACAATGAGCAGTTCTTC. Translation gives CSVRPNNNEQFF.

The sample holds a few counts of this clone. The V and J genes are TRBV6-8 and TRBJ2-2, with a tentative D call TRBD1 (5 bases). The V end was cut by 6 bases, the J end by 4 bases, with 6 bases between. The V gene's germline CDR1 is MNHGY and CDR2 SAAAGT. This CDR3 is built from 12 residues. The CDR3 reads CASRTGTGELFF. CDR3 DNA sequence: TGTGCCAGCAGAACAGGCACCGGGGAGCTGTTTTTT.

This clone has only a few counts. The J gene is TRBJ2-1, the V gene TRBV29-1, with 8 bases that match TRBD1. The J segment lost 3 bases and the V segment lost 6 bases, leaving 7 bases of the junction unmatched. CDR1 and CDR2 (germline): SQVTM, ANQGSEA. This CDR3 region has 14 residues. The CDR3, as DNA: TGCAGCGTACTTCGGGACAGGTACTACAATGAGCAGTTCTTC. This sequence encodes CSVLRDRYYNEQFF.

The chain carries TRBV19 and TRBJ1-4; possibly TRBD1 for D (5 bases). The V end lost 7 bases, the J end lost 3 bases, and 12 bases lay between the germline ends. Looked up from germline, CDR1 is LNHDA and CDR2 is SQIVND (reference sequence). The CDR3 extends over 14 amino acids. As DNA, the CDR3 is TGTGCCAGTACCCGAGGGGCAGCTAATGAAAAACTGTTTTTT. Its translation: CASTRGAANEKLFF.

The chain employs TRBV19 and TRBJ2-2, with a weak D call TRBD2 (5 bases). CDR3 length: 14 amino acids. V lost 6 bases to trimming and J lost 3 bases, with 11 bases between them. Germline assignment: CDR1 LNHDA and CDR2 SQIVND (reference sequence). In nucleotides, the CDR3 is TGTGCCAGTAGCCTTACTAGGTACACCGGGGAGCTGTTTTTT. Its protein is CASSLTRYTGELFF. The whole variable domain, remainder taken from reference TRBV19 and TRBJ2-2, is DGGITQSPKYLFRKEGQNVTLSCEQNLNHDAMYWYRQDPGQGLRLIYYSQIVNDFQKGDIAEGYSVSREKKESFPLTVTSAQKNPTAFYLCASSLTRYTGELFFGEGSRLTVL.

The table lists this clone with a few counts. The chain carries TRBV9 and TRBJ1-6, with unresolved D. CDR3 length: 16 amino acids. Trimming removed 5 bases from V and 2 bases from J, with 14 bases in between. The germline CDR1 and CDR2 sequences are SGDLS and YYNGEE. The CDR3 spells CASSAQQLTYNSPLHF. For the CDR3, the DNA is TGTGCCAGCAGTGCTCAGCAGCTTACCTATAATTCACCCCTCCACTTT.

The rearrangement joins TRBV5-1 to TRBJ2-3, with D perhaps TRBD2 (6 bases). This CDR3 contains 15 residues. V was trimmed by 1 base and J by 4 bases, leaving 13 bases between them. Germline V gene lookup returns CDR1 SGHRS and CDR2 YFSETQ. CDR3 DNA sequence: TGCGCCAGCAGCTTGATGGGGGGATCGGCAGATACGCAGTATTTT. Residues: CASSLMGGSADTQYF.

This clone was observed many times. The CDR3 sequence is CASSSSIGASQPQHF. CDR3 sequence (DNA): TGTGCCAGCAGCTCCTCTATTGGGGCCAGTCAGCCCCAGCATTTT. The chain has TRBV11-3 and TRBJ1-5; perhaps TRBD1 as D (5 bases). Deletions cut 4 bases from V and 6 bases from J, with 16 bases between. Germline V CDR1 and CDR2: SGHNT, YENEEA. This CDR3 region has 15 residues.

This clone showed up just a few times. The rearrangement joins TRBV10-3 to TRBJ1-5; D is undetermined. The CDR3 totals 15 residues. CDR1 ENHRY and CDR2 SYGVKD come from the germline V gene. Trimming cost V 2 bases and J 4 bases, with 12 bases left between them. The CDR3 protein is CAISESGRENQPQHF. The CDR3 DNA is TGTGCCATCAGTGAGAGTGGTAGGGAGAATCAGCCCCAGCATTTT.

V and J are TRBV9 and TRBJ1-1; 8 bases align to TRBD1. This CDR3 spans 14 amino acids. Germline V CDR1 and CDR2: SGDLS, YYNGEE. Unmatched junction bases numbered 6, after V lost 4 bases and J lost 4 bases. In DNA, the CDR3 is TGTGCCAGCAGCCCCAGACAGGGGCTCACTGAAGCTTTCTTT. Translation gives CASSPRQGLTEAFF.

This clone was counted ten times or more. The genes are TRBV6-8 and TRBJ2-5; TRBD2 matches 10 bases. V trimming: 2 bases; J trimming: 4 bases; junction bases outside the gene matches: 13. This CDR3 is built from 18 residues. CDR1 is MNHGY, CDR2 SAAAGT, per germline. In DNA form, the CDR3 reads TGTGCCAGCAGTTACCAAAGCGGCAGCGGGGGGGCGGGAGAGACCCAGTACTTC. Residues: CASSYQSGSGGAGETQYF.

This clone was seen only a few times. This chain joins TRBV11-3 and TRBJ2-5; TRBD2 is a possible D gene (6 bases). Germline CDR1 is SGHNT and CDR2 is YENEEA. The CDR3 is 14 amino acids. V lost 3 bases and J lost 4, with 12 bases in between. The CDR3 DNA follows: TGTGCCAGCAGCTTGGGGGGTCTCCTAGAGACCCAGTACTTC. This gives the protein CASSLGGLLETQYF.

Only a few counts were recorded for this clone. The chain uses TRBV23-1 and TRBJ1-5; D is uncertain. TRBV23-1 is treated as an ORF (open reading frame) with a function not yet certain. The CDR3 length is 15 residues. Trimming removed 6 bases at V and 7 bases at J, with 19 bases between. For the CDR3, the DNA is TGCGCCAGCAGCCAAGATGTAAACCCCAGGCAGCCCCAGCATTTT. Its translation is CASSQDVNPRQPQHF.

This clone was detected only once. The chain carries TRBV30 and TRBJ1-5; 8 positions match TRBD1. The length of the CDR3 is 13 residues. Germline V CDR1 and CDR2: GTSNPN, SVGIG (reference sequence). V shed 5 bases and J 6 bases; nucleotides not matched to a gene: 6. The chain's CDR3 is CAWEAGGGQPQHF. Here the CDR3 DNA reads TGTGCCTGGGAAGCAGGGGGCGGTCAGCCCCAGCATTTT.

This clone was detected only a few times. The gene calls are TRBV7-4 and TRBJ2-2, with 8 bases identical to TRBD1. The V gene end was trimmed by 5 bases and the J gene end by 7 bases; junction bases not matched to a gene: 6. This CDR3 has 14 amino acids. CDR1 is SGHVT, CDR2 SQSDAQ, per germline. The CDR3 loop is CASSVDRDHGELFF. CDR3 sequence (DNA): TGTGCCAGCAGCGTGGACAGGGATCACGGGGAGCTGTTTTTT.